Reported below is one T cell receptor beta chain. Assay: immunoSEQ multiplex PCR; the TCRdb copy retains only in-frame clones and omits some. The data show 190,000 or so clones, approximately 80% seen once. Enrolled through a virtual design, the participants were between roughly 18 and 95 years of age and came from about two dozen US areas. Categorization into cohorts depended on clinical history that participants reported. Symptom resolution, clearance, or two negative PCRs marked the recovered donors of Cohort 3. This sample is part of a study of blood T cell repertoires in COVID-19. Study-wide context: T cells, B-cell-depleted T cells, or PBMCs provided the cDNA or gDNA that served as material.

The material sequenced was PBMCs or T cells enriched from blood (not recorded which). This clonotype was obtained from a man aged 40-55 years who had recovered from COVID-19.

The CDR3 loop is CATSESGANTGELFF. Here the CDR3 DNA reads TGTGCCACCAGTGAGAGCGGCGCGAACACCGGGGAGCTGTTTTTT. The chain employs TRBV24-1 and TRBJ2-2, with D tentatively TRBD2 (5 bases). Germline V gene sequence: CDR1 KGHDR, CDR2 SFDVKD. The ends were cut back, 4 bases at V and 0 bases at J, with 8 bases in the middle. The CDR3 contains 15 residues.